These T cell receptor beta chains were read from a single sample in a study of PD-1 blockade in classical Hodgkin lymphoma. Sequencing used immunoSEQ multiplex PCR; TCRdb keeps in-frame clones, though not all of them. The sample lists 43,000 or so clones, 88% occurring once. The sample consisted of peripheral blood mononuclear cells (PBMCs), taken at baseline. The receptor source for this set is a human donor with classical Hodgkin lymphoma. Both conserved end residues are part of each CDR3. A D gene is named only where the DNA matches it firmly. Expanded clones are given a class, and other clones once, few, many or no size at all.

J: TRBJ1-1; size: NA; D: NA; length: 15; V: TRBV5-1; CDR3: CASSFNAWENTEAFF; DNA: TGCGCCAGCAGCTTCAACGCCTGGGAGAACACTGAAGCTTTCTTT
J: TRBJ2-5; size: NA; D: NA; length: 14; V: TRBV7-9; CDR3: CASSLLEGWETQYF; DNA: TGTGCCAGCAGCCTTCTGGAGGGCTGGGAGACCCAGTACTTC
J: TRBJ2-5; size: once; D: TRBD1; length: 15; V: TRBV6-5; CDR3: CASSYPGQGQETQYF; DNA: TGTGCCAGCAGTTACCCGGGACAGGGTCAAGAGACCCAGTACTTC
J: TRBJ1-2; size: once; D: NA; length: 14; V: TRBV11-2; CDR3: CASSLLRVYNGYTF; DNA: TGTGCCAGCAGCTTACTCAGGGTATATAATGGCTACACCTTC
J: TRBJ2-7; size: NA; D: NA; length: 12; V: TRBV21-1; CDR3: CASSVSSYEQYF; DNA: TGTGCCAGCAGCGTAAGCTCCTACGAGCAGTACTTC
J: TRBJ2-5; size: NA; D: TRBD1; length: 16; V: TRBV5-1; CDR3: CASSLTGTGGQETQYF; DNA: TGCGCCAGCAGCTTAACCGGGACAGGAGGCCAAGAGACCCAGTACTTC
J: TRBJ2-1; size: NA; D: TRBD2; length: 15; V: TRBV5-1; CDR3: CASSPEASGYNEQFF; DNA: TGCGCCAGCAGCCCCGAGGCTAGCGGCTACAATGAGCAGTTCTTC
J: TRBJ1-2; size: NA; D: NA; length: 10; V: TRBV5-4; CDR3: CAPTPQGYTF; DNA: TGTGCCCCTACTCCACAGGGCTACACCTTC
J: TRBJ2-1; size: NA; D: NA; length: 16; V: TRBV9; CDR3: CASSGGPSSIDNEQFF; DNA: TGTGCCAGCAGCGGGGGACCTAGCAGCATCGACAATGAGCAGTTCTTC
J: TRBJ2-3; size: NA; D: TRBD2; length: 15; V: TRBV18; CDR3: CASSLSGGAADTQYF; DNA: TGTGCCAGCTCACTCAGCGGGGGGGCAGCAGATACGCAGTATTTT
J: TRBJ1-6; size: NA; D: NA; length: 16; V: TRBV5-6; CDR3: CASSFGWQSGNSPLHF; DNA: TGTGCCAGCAGCTTTGGATGGCAATCGGGGAATTCACCCCTCCACTTT
J: TRBJ2-3; size: NA; D: NA; length: 13; V: TRBV6-5; CDR3: CASSYQHTDTQYF; DNA: TGTGCCAGCAGTTACCAGCACACAGATACGCAGTATTTT
J: TRBJ2-7; size: NA; D: NA; length: 17; V: TRBV2; CDR3: CASSELRVAGAFYEQYF; DNA: TGTGCCAGCAGTGAACTTAGGGTGGCCGGGGCGTTCTACGAGCAGTACTTC